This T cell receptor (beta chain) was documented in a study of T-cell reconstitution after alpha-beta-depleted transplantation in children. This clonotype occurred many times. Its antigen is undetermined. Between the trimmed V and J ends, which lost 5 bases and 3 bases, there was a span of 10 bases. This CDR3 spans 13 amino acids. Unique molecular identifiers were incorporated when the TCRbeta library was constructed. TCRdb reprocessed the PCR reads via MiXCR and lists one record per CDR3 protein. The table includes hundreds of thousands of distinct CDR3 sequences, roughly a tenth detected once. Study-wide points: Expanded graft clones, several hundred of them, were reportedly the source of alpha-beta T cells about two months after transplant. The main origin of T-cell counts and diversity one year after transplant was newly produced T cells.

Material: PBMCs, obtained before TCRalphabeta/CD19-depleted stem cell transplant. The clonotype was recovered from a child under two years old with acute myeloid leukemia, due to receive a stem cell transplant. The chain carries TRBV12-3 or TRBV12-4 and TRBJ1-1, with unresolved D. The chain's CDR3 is CASSGPSDTEAFF. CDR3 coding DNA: TGTGCCAGCAGTGGGCCTTCCGACACTGAAGCTTTCTTT.